These 20 T cell receptor beta chains share one sample of origin, sequenced in a study of blood T cells in healthy people across ages. Combining a sample-barcoded 5' primer with a J-beta primer mix, a second PCR ran for roughly 6 to 12 cycles. TCRdb called the 5' RACE reads again in MiXCR, with one record for every CDR3 protein. The sample holds around 870,000 distinct CDR3 sequences, about 30% seen once. The specimen sequenced was blood. The origin of the receptors is a woman of 80 years or more in good health.

This clonotype showed up many times. The chain employs TRBV7-2 and TRBJ2-5; TRBD1 aligns across 7 bases. The CDR3 sequence is 15 residues long. Trimming at V came to 1 base and at J to 5 bases, leaving 7 bases not matched to a gene. The V gene's germline CDR1 is SGHTA and CDR2 FQGNSA. The CDR3 spells CASSLGARQGETQYF. As DNA, the CDR3 is TGTGCCAGCAGCTTAGGCGCTCGACAGGGCGAGACCCAGTACTTC.

This rearrangement joins TRBV5-1 to TRBJ2-1; tentative D call: TRBD2 (5 bases). CDR3 size: 15 residues. V lost 4 bases, J lost 7 bases, and 18 bases lay in between. The germline V gene has CDR1 SGHRS and CDR2 YFSETQ. This CDR3 reads CASSPDGSRGNEQFF. In DNA, the CDR3 is TGCGCCAGCAGCCCTGACGGGTCCCGAGGGAATGAGCAGTTCTTC.

This clonotype has a count of ten or more. This chain joins TRBV2 and TRBJ2-3; tentative D call: TRBD1 (7 bases). The CDR3 extends over 14 amino acids. Looked up from germline, CDR1 is SNHLY and CDR2 is FYNNEI. CDR3 protein: CAPMRDSFTDTQYF. The CDR3 DNA follows: TGTGCTCCTATGCGGGACAGCTTCACAGATACGCAGTATTTT.

The V call is TRBV7-2, the J call TRBJ2-7, with D tentatively TRBD2 (5 bases). Germline V gene sequence: CDR1 SGHTA, CDR2 FQGNSA. This CDR3 comprises 13 residues. V was shortened by 5 bases and J by 2 bases, with 10 bases between the two germline ends. CDR3 bases: TGTGCCAGCAGCCCGTCAGCGGCCTACGAGCAGTACTTC. The encoded protein is CASSPSAAYEQYF. The whole variable domain, remainder taken from reference TRBV7-2 and TRBJ2-7, is GAGVSQSPSNKVTEKGKDVELRCDPISGHTALYWYRQSLGQGLEFLIYFQGNSAPDKSGLPSDRFSAERTGGSVSTLTIQRTQQEDSAVYLCASSPSAAYEQYFGPGTRLTVT.

This clonotype occurred many times. This clone may be a read error of a much larger clone one base away. V gene TRBV5-1 combines with J gene TRBJ2-7; weak D call: TRBD2 (5 bases). This CDR3 is 14 amino acids long. Germline loops: CDR1 SGHRS, CDR2 YFSETQ. V lost 4 bases, J lost 7 bases, and 18 bases lay in between. The CDR3 region is CASSPRRSGNEQYF. Written as DNA, the CDR3 is TGCGCCAGCAGCCCTCGGAGGAGCGGCAATGAGCAGTACTTC.

This clonotype was found many times. V gene TRBV12-3 or TRBV12-4 combines with J gene TRBJ2-3; unclear D gene. The CDR3 length is 13 residues. The ends were cut back, 5 bases at V and 2 bases at J, with 8 bases in the middle. CDR3 amino acids: CASSKLNTDTQYF. In nucleotides, the CDR3 is TGTGCCAGCAGTAAACTAAACACAGATACGCAGTATTTT.

The chain is built from TRBV20-1 and TRBJ2-7; 7 bases align to TRBD1. The germline gives CDR1 DFQATT, CDR2 SNEGSKA (reference sequence). V was pared by 0 bases and J by 3 bases, with 8 bases of the junction left unmatched. The CDR3 length is 15 residues. CDR3: CSARDRETGNYEQYF. The CDR3 region has the DNA TGCAGTGCTAGAGATAGGGAGACAGGGAACTACGAGCAGTACTTC.

This clonotype was counted ten times or more. This sequence joins TRBV6-1 and TRBJ2-7; 7 nucleotides agree with TRBD1. V lost 6 bases and J lost 0; bases outside the gene matches: 5. CDR1 is MNHNS and CDR2 is SASEGT in the germline V gene. The CDR3 loop spans 14 amino acids. The CDR3 sequence: CASRVQGSSYEQYF. The CDR3, as DNA: TGTGCCAGCAGAGTACAGGGGAGCTCCTACGAGCAGTACTTC.

The chain employs TRBV4-2 and TRBJ1-2; D gene ambiguous. Trimming shortened V by 0 bases and J by 4 bases, and 12 bases separated the two germline ends. The CDR3 is 15 residues long. Per germline, CDR1 LGHNA and CDR2 YNFKEQ. The CDR3 bases are TGTGCCAGCAGCCAAGATAAGGAGCGACTCTATGGCTACACCTTC. It specifies CASSQDKERLYGYTF.

The table lists this clonotype with many counts. The V and J genes are TRBV5-1 and TRBJ2-1; tentatively, D is TRBD1 (6 bases). V lost 5 bases, J lost 5 bases, and 14 bases lay in between. Germline CDR1 reads SGHRS; CDR2 reads YFSETQ. The CDR3 contains 14 residues. The CDR3 region is CASSSGGWNNEQFF. The DNA of the CDR3 is TGCGCCAGCAGTAGTGGGGGCTGGAACAATGAGCAGTTCTTC.

This clonotype was recorded at least ten times. V gene TRBV29-1 combines with J gene TRBJ1-2; 9 nucleotides align to TRBD1. Germline-derived CDR1 and CDR2 are SQVTM and ANQGSEA. Unmatched junction bases numbered 3, after V lost 7 bases and J lost 3 bases. This CDR3 spans 12 amino acids. The CDR3 region has the DNA TGCAGCGCCCGGACAGGGGACTATGGCTACACCTTC. It encodes CSARTGDYGYTF.

V is TRBV18 and J is TRBJ2-3; D is ambiguous. In germline, CDR1 is KGHSH, CDR2 LQKENI. The CDR3 has 13 residues. Trimming pared 2 bases from V and 2 bases from J, leaving 5 bases between. The CDR3 DNA reads TGTGCCAGCTCACCAACAACCACAGATACGCAGTATTTT. This translates into CASSPTTTDTQYF.

V gene TRBV20-1 combines with J gene TRBJ1-3; 8 nucleotides agree with TRBD1. Germline CDR1 reads DFQATT; CDR2 reads SNEGSKA (reference sequence). V was pared by 1 base and J by 4 bases, with 6 bases of the junction left unmatched. The CDR3 sequence is 15 residues long. The CDR3 spells CSARAQGASGNTIYF. For the CDR3, the DNA is TGCAGTGCTAGAGCCCAGGGGGCTTCAGGAAACACCATATATTTT.

Notes on this clonotype: A much larger clone differs from this one at a single base, so this may be a read error. It is likely a read error, because the conserved phenylalanine at the end of the CDR3 is missing. J is TRBJ2-3 and V is TRBV5-1; 8 nucleotides align to TRBD2. V trimming: 2 bases; J trimming: 3 bases; junction bases outside the gene matches: 2. The germline V gene has CDR1 SGHRS and CDR2 YFSETQ. The CDR3 length is 14 residues. The CDR3 nucleotides read TGCGCCAGCAGCTTCGGGGGGGCAACAGATACGCAGTATTTA. Encoded protein: CASSFGGATDTQYL.

This clonotype showed up many times. CDR3 region: CSAIPGHTYGYTF. In DNA form, the CDR3 reads TGCAGTGCCATTCCGGGACATACCTATGGCTACACCTTC. The chain couples TRBV20-1 to TRBJ1-2; a possible D gene is TRBD1 (6 bases). V was pared by 6 bases and J by 4 bases, with 15 bases between. The CDR3 contains 13 residues. Germline CDR1 DFQATT, CDR2 SNEGSKA (reference sequence).

Many counts were recorded for this clonotype. CDR3 amino acids: CASSSPGQGIDTQYF. DNA for the CDR3: TGCGCCAGCAGCTCACCGGGACAGGGCATCGATACGCAGTATTTT. The chain employs TRBV5-1 and TRBJ2-3; the match to TRBD1 covers 9 bases. V lost 3 bases to trimming and J lost 6 bases; unmatched junction nucleotides: 8. The CDR3 consists of 15 residues. Germline-derived CDR1 and CDR2 are SGHRS and YFSETQ.

Worth noting for this clonotype: One base away lies a much larger clone, so this may be a sequencing read error. The chain uses TRBV5-1 and TRBJ1-2; tentatively, D is TRBD1 (5 bases). From germline, CDR1 is SGHRS and CDR2 YFSETQ. The CDR3 contains 12 residues. The DNA of the CDR3 is TGCGCCAGCGGCTTGGACATGCTGGGCTACACCTTC. It yields the protein CASGLDMLGYTF.

This clonotype was recorded at least ten times. V and J are TRBV6-5 and TRBJ2-5; 9 nucleotides match TRBD2. The germline CDR1 and CDR2 sequences are MNHEY and SVGAGI. The length of the CDR3 is 15 residues. Trimming took 2 bases from V and 4 from J; bases not matched to a gene: 5. In DNA form, the CDR3 reads TGTGCCAGCAGTTACGGCGGGGGGGCTGTAGAGACCCAGTACTTC. Residues: CASSYGGGAVETQYF.

This clonotype has a handful of counts. The gene calls are TRBV6-2 or TRBV6-3 and TRBJ1-1; 7 bases map to TRBD1. The length of the CDR3 is 12 residues. Germline V gene lookup returns CDR1 MNHEY and CDR2 SVGEGT. J lost 1 base, V lost 8 bases, and 1 base had no gene match. This CDR3 reads CASDRANTEAFF. Written as DNA, the CDR3 is TGTGCCAGCGACAGGGCGAACACTGAAGCTTTCTTT.

Concerning this clonotype itself: A much larger clone is a single base away; this may be a read error. The chain uses TRBV6-6 and TRBJ2-1; 7 bases agree with TRBD1. Germline values: CDR1 MNHNY, CDR2 SVGAGI (reference sequence). The CDR3 has 17 residues. The CDR3 reads CASSTGMGQSSDNEQFF. In DNA, the CDR3 is TGTGCCAGCAGTACAGGAATGGGACAGTCCTCCGACAATGAGCAGTTCTTC.